The rows below give T cell receptor beta chains drawn from one sample of a study of blood T cell repertoires in COVID-19. TCRdb keeps only in-frame clones here, not all; method: immunoSEQ multiplex PCR. The data show under 250,000 clones, 75% to 90% seen once. What was sequenced was peripheral blood. These receptors all stem from a man aged 55-75 years who had recovered from COVID-19. Both conserved end residues are part of each CDR3. D genes are given only for firm matches. Clone size, where shown, is once, few, many, or a class for clones that have expanded.

clone_size	v_call	j_call	d_call	cdr3_nt	cdr3_aa
once	TRBV6-5	TRBJ1-3	NA	TGTGCCAGCACTGGCACCGCAAGCTCTGGAAACACCATATATTTT	CASTGTASSGNTIYF
NA	TRBV19	TRBJ2-7	NA	TGTGCCAGTAGTATCCGGACAGTAGGGACCTACGAGCAGTACTTC	CASSIRTVGTYEQYF
NA	TRBV6-5	TRBJ2-2	TRBD2	TGTGCCAGCACTCTAGTGGGAGGGTCCGGGGAGCTGTTTTTT	CASTLVGGSGELFF
NA	TRBV3-1/TRBV3-2	TRBJ2-1	TRBD1	TGTGCCAGCAGCCTAAACAGGGGAAACAATGAGCAGTTCTTC	CASSLNRGNNEQFF
NA	TRBV7-3	TRBJ2-3	TRBD2	TGTGCCAGCAGTCTCGGGACTAGCGCAGATACGCAGTATTTT	CASSLGTSADTQYF
NA	TRBV5-1	TRBJ1-1	TRBD1	TGCGCCAGCAGCTGGGGACAGATCGCTTTCTTT	CASSWGQIAFF
NA	TRBV5-1	TRBJ2-7	TRBD1	TGCGCCAGCAGCCCGGACGGGACAGGGTCCTACGAGCAGTACTTC	CASSPDGTGSYEQYF
NA	TRBV5-1	TRBJ1-2	NA	TGCGCCAGCAGCTTGGGGGAGAACTATGGCTACACCTTC	CASSLGENYGYTF
NA	TRBV2	TRBJ2-1	TRBD2	TGTGCCAGCGCCCCCTGGACCGGGACTAGCGGGGGGTACAGCTCCTACAATGAGCAGTTCTTC	CASAPWTGTSGGYSSYNEQFF
NA	TRBV2	TRBJ2-5	NA	TGTGCCAGCAGTGAACGGAGGGTAGCTCAAGAGACCCAGTACTTC	CASSERRVAQETQYF
NA	TRBV9	TRBJ2-1	TRBD2	TGTGCCAGCAGCACGCGACTAGCGGCCTCCTACAATGAGCAGTTCTTC	CASSTRLAASYNEQFF
NA	TRBV9	TRBJ2-5	NA	TGTGCCAGCAGCGTAGAGCCAGGGGTAGGGGAGACCCAGTACTTC	CASSVEPGVGETQYF
once	TRBV10-3	TRBJ1-2	TRBD1	TGTGCCATCAGCCAAGGGGACAGTGGTAACTATGGCTACACCTTC	CAISQGDSGNYGYTF
NA	TRBV9	TRBJ2-1	TRBD2	TGTGCCAGCAGCGCGGGACTAGCGGGGGCCATTCCCCAGTTCTTC	CASSAGLAGAIPQFF
NA	TRBV29-1	TRBJ2-1	NA	TGCAGCGTTGACCACCCGAGGCGGTACAATGAGCAGTTCTTC	CSVDHPRRYNEQFF
NA	TRBV5-1	TRBJ2-2	NA	TGCGCCAGCAGCCCTATTGCACAGGGAACCACCGGGGAGCTGTTTTTT	CASSPIAQGTTGELFF
NA	TRBV5-1	TRBJ2-2	NA	TGCGCCAGCAGCTTGGAAGGCAGGGGGAACACCGGGGAGCTGTTTTTT	CASSLEGRGNTGELFF
NA	TRBV9	TRBJ2-1	NA	TGTGCCAGCAGCGCTGGGACATCGTCATTCCCATGGGATGAGCAGTTCTTC	CASSAGTSSFPWDEQFF
once	TRBV6-5	TRBJ2-2	NA	TGTGCCAGCAGGAGACAGGTGACCGGGGAGCTGTTTTTT	CASRRQVTGELFF
NA	TRBV7-2	TRBJ1-2	TRBD1	TGTGCCAGCAGCTTAGTGGGGACAGGGGTGGGCGGCTACACCTTC	CASSLVGTGVGGYTF
once	TRBV19	TRBJ1-1	NA	TGTGCCAGTAGTATAGATCTGAGGGGGACTGAAGCTTTCTTT	CASSIDLRGTEAFF
once	TRBV9	TRBJ2-7	NA	TGTGCCAGCAGCGTAGCTGAGGGTAGCGGACCCTACGAGCAGTACTTC	CASSVAEGSGPYEQYF
NA	TRBV5-8	TRBJ2-1	NA	TGTGCCAGCAGCTTGGAACAGGGACGGAATGAGCAGTTCTTC	CASSLEQGRNEQFF
NA	TRBV27	TRBJ2-7	NA	TGTGCCAGCAGACTCATCGGCACAGGCAACGAGCAGTACTTC	CASRLIGTGNEQYF
NA	TRBV2	TRBJ1-6	TRBD1	TGTGCCAGCAGCGGACAGGGGGATTCACCCCTCCACTTT	CASSGQGDSPLHF
NA	TRBV3-1/TRBV3-2	TRBJ1-6	NA	TGTGCCAGCAGCCAAGCCGACAGGAGCTCCTATAATTCACCCCTCCACTTT	CASSQADRSSYNSPLHF
NA	TRBV9	TRBJ1-2	NA	TGTGCCAGCAGCTCAGACGTTGGGGGCGACTATGGCTACACCTTC	CASSSDVGGDYGYTF
NA	TRBV5-6	TRBJ2-3	TRBD1	TGTGCCAGCAGCTCCACCCGACAGGGCGGCACAGATACGCAGTATTTT	CASSSTRQGGTDTQYF
NA	TRBV2	TRBJ2-7	TRBD1	TGTGCCAGCACCGGGACAGGGTGGAACGAGCAGTACTTC	CASTGTGWNEQYF
NA	TRBV30	TRBJ1-5	TRBD1	TGTGCCTGGAGCCTCCGAAGGGGGCCACCGAATCAGCCCCAGCATTTT	CAWSLRRGPPNQPQHF
few	TRBV27	TRBJ1-2	NA	TGTGCCAGCACCCGGACACAGGGCTATGGCTACACCTTC	CASTRTQGYGYTF
NA	TRBV5-1	TRBJ2-5	TRBD2	TGCGCCAGCAGCTTGGAGGCGGGGGGTAGAGAGACCCAGTACTTC	CASSLEAGGRETQYF
NA	TRBV19	TRBJ1-2	TRBD1	TGTGCCAGTAGTATAGACCAGACAGGGATTGGCTACACCTTC	CASSIDQTGIGYTF
NA	TRBV27	TRBJ2-7	TRBD1	TGTGCCAGCAGTTACCACAGGGGAAACGAGCAGTACTTC	CASSYHRGNEQYF
NA	TRBV28	TRBJ1-2	TRBD1	TGTGCCAGCAGTTCGCCTCCGACAGGGGGGGGCTATGGCTACACCTTC	CASSSPPTGGGYGYTF
NA	TRBV27	TRBJ2-7	NA	TGTGCCAGCACAAAGGGGGGGCCCTCCTACGAGCAGTACTTC	CASTKGGPSYEQYF
NA	TRBV5-6	TRBJ2-7	NA	TGTGCCAGCAGCCGGACAGCTATCAACTACGAGCAGTACTTC	CASSRTAINYEQYF
NA	TRBV7-3	TRBJ1-5	NA	TGTGCCAGCAGCTTCGCGGATCCGAGGAATCAGCCCCAGCATTTT	CASSFADPRNQPQHF
NA	TRBV3-1/TRBV3-2	TRBJ1-1	TRBD1	TGTGCCAGCAGCCAATATCGGGGACAGGTTAACACTGAAGCTTTCTTT	CASSQYRGQVNTEAFF
NA	TRBV1	TRBJ2-3	NA	TGCACCAGCAGCCAAGATACAGGGGCCGGCACAGATACGCAGTATTTT	CTSSQDTGAGTDTQYF
few	TRBV6-5	TRBJ1-1	NA	TGTGCCAGCAGTTCGTCCAAGGGGCGCATTGAAGCTTTCTTT	CASSSSKGRIEAFF